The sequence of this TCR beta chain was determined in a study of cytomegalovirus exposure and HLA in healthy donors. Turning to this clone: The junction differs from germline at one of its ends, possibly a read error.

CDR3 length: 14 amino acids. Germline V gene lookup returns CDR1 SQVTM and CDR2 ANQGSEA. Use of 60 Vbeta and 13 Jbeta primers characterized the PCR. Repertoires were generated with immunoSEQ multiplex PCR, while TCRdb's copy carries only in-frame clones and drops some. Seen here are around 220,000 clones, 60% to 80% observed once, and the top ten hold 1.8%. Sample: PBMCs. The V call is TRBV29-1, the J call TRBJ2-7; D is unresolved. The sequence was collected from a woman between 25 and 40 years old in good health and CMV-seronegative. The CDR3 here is CSVGDTSPPYEQSF. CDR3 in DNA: TGCAGCGTGGGCGACACCTCACCCCCCTACGAGCAGTCCTTC.